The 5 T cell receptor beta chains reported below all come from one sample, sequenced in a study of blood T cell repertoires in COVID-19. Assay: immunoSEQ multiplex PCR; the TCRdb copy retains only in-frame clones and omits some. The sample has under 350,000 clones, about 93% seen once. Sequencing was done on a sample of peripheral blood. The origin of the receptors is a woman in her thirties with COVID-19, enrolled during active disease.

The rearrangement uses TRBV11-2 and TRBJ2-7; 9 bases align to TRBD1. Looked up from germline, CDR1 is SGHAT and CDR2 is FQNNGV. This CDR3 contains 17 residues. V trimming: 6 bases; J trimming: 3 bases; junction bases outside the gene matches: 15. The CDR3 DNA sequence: TGTGCCAGCAGTTCTCAGAGCGGACAGGGGAACCTCTACGAGCAGTACTTC. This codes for CASSSQSGQGNLYEQYF. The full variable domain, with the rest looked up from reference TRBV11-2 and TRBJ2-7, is EAGVAQSPRYKIIEKRQSVAFWCNPISGHATLYWYQQILGQGPKLLIQFQNNGVVDDSQLPKDRFSAERLKGVDSTLKIQPAKLEDSAVYLCASSSQSGQGNLYEQYFGPGTRLTVT.

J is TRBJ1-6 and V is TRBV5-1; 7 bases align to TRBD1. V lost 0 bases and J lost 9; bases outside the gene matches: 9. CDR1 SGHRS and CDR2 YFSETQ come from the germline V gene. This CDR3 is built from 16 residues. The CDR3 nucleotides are TGCGCCAGCAGCTTGGAACAGGGGAGTTGGGGTTCACCCCTCCACTTT. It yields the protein CASSLEQGSWGSPLHF.

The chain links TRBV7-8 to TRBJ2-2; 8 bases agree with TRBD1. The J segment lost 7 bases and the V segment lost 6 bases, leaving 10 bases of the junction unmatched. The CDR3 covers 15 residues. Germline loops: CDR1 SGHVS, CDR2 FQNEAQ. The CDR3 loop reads CASRMGTGKNGELFF. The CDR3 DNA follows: TGTGCCAGCAGGATGGGGACAGGCAAAAACGGGGAGCTGTTTTTT.

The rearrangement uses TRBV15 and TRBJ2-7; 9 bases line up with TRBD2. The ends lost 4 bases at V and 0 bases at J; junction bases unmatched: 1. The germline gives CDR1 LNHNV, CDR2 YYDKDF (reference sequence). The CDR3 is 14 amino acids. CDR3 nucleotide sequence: TGTGCCACCAGCAAACTAGCGGGCTCCTACGAGCAGTACTTC. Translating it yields CATSKLAGSYEQYF.

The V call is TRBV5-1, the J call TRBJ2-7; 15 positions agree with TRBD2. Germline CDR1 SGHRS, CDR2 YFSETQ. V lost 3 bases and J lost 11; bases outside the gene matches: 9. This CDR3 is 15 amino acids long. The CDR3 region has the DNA TGCGCCAGCAGCTCCCAATCCCGGACTAGCGGGAGGGAGTACTTC. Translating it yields CASSSQSRTSGREYF.